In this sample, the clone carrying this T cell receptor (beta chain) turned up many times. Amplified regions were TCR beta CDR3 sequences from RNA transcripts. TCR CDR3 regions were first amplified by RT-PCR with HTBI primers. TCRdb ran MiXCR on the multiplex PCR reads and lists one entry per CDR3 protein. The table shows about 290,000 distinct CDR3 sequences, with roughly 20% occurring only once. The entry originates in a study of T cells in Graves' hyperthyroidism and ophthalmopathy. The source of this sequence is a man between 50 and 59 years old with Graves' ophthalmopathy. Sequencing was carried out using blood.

The CDR3 spells CASSLNRVGTEAFF. Here the CDR3 DNA reads TGCGCCAGCAGCTTGAACAGGGTTGGCACTGAAGCTTTCTTT. This chain joins TRBV5-1 and TRBJ1-1, with D maybe TRBD1 (6 bases). The CDR3 sequence is 14 residues long. The germline V gene encodes CDR1 SGHRS and CDR2 YFSETQ. Trimming cost V 1 base and J 4 bases, with 11 bases left between them.